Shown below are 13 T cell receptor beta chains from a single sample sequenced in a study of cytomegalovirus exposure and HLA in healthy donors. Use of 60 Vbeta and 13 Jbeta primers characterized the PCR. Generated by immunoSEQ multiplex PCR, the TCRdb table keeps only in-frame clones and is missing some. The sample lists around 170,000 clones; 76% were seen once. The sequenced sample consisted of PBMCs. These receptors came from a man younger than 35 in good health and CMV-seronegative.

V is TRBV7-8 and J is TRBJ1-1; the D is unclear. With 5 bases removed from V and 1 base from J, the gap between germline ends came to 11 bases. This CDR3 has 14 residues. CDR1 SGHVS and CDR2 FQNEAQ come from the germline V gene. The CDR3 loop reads CASSPRLGNTEAFF. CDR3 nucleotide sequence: TGTGCCAGCAGCCCTAGATTGGGGAACACTGAAGCTTTCTTT.

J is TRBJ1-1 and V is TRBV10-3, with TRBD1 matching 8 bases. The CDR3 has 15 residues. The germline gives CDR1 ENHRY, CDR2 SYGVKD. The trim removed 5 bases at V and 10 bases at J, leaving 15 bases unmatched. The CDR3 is CAISRGAQGVEGAFF. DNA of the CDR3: TGTGCCATCAGTAGGGGGGCACAGGGGGTTGAAGGAGCTTTCTTT.

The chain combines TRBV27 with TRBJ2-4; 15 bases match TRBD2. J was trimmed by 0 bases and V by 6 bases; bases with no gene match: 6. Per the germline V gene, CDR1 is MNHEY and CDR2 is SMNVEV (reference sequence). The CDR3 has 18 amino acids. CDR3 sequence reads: CASSRTSGGAIAKNIQYF. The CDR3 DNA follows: TGTGCCAGCAGCCGGACTAGCGGGGGGGCTATAGCCAAAAACATTCAGTACTTC.

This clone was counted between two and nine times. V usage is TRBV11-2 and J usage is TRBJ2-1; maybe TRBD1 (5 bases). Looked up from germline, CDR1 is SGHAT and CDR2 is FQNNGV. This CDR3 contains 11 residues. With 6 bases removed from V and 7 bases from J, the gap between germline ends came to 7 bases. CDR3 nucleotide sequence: TGTGCCAGCAGAAGGGGAAATGAGCAGTTCTTC. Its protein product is CASRRGNEQFF.

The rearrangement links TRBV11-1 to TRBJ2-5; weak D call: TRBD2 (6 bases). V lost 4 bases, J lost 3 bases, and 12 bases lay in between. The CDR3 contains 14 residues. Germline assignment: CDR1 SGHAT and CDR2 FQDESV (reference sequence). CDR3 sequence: CASSSKWGEETQYF. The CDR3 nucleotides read TGTGCCAGCAGCTCTAAATGGGGGGAAGAGACCCAGTACTTC. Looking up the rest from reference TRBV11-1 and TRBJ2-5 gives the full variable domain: EAEVAQSPRYKITEKSQAVAFWCDPISGHATLYWYRQILGQGPELLVQFQDESVVDDSQLPKDRFSAERLKGVDSTLKIQPAELGDSAMYLCASSSKWGEETQYFGPGTRLLVL.

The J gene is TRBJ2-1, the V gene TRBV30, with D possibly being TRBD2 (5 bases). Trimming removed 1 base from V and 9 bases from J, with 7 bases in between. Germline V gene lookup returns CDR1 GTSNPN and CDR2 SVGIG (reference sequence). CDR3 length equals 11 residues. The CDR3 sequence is CAWSGRGEQFF. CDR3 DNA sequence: TGTGCCTGGAGTGGACGGGGTGAGCAGTTCTTC. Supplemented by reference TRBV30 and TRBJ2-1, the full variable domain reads SQTIHQWPATLVQPVGSPLSLECTVEGTSNPNLYWYRQAAGRGLQLLFYSVGIGQISSEVPQNLSASRPQDRQFILSSKKLLLSDSGFYLCAWSGRGEQFFGPGTRLTVL.

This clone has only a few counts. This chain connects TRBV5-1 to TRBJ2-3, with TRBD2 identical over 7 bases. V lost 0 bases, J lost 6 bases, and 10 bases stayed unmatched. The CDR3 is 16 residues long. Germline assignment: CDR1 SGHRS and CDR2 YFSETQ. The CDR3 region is CASSLEASGLGDTQYF. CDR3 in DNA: TGCGCCAGCAGCTTGGAGGCTAGCGGCCTAGGGGATACGCAGTATTTT. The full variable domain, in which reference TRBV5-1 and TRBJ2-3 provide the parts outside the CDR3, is KAGVTQTPRYLIKTRGQQVTLSCSPISGHRSVSWYQQTPGQGLQFLFEYFSETQRNKGNFPGRFSGRQFSNSRSEMNVSTLELGDSALYLCASSLEASGLGDTQYFGPGTRLTVL.

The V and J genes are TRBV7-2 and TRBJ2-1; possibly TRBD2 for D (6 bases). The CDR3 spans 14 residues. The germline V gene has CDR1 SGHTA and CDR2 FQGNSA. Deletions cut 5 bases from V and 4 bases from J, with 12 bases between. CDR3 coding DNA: TGTGCCAGCAGCAACCGGGACTTTTACAATGAGCAGTTCTTC. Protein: CASSNRDFYNEQFF. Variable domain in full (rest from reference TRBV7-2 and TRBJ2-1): GAGVSQSPSNKVTEKGKDVELRCDPISGHTALYWYRQSLGQGLEFLIYFQGNSAPDKSGLPSDRFSAERTGGSVSTLTIQRTQQEDSAVYLCASSNRDFYNEQFFGPGTRLTVL.

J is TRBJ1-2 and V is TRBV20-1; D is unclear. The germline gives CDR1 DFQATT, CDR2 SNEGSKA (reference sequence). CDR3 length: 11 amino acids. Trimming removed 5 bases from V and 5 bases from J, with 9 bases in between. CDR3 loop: CSAVSSYGYTF. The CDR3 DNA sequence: TGCAGTGCTGTTTCCAGTTATGGCTACACCTTC.

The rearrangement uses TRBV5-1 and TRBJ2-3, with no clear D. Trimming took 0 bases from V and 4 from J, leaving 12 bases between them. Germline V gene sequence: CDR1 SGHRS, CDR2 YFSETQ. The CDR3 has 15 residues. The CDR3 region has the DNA TGCGCCAGCAGCTTGGACTTAATAACGGCAGATACGCAGTATTTT. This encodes CASSLDLITADTQYF.

The CDR3 loop is CASSSLGLLFEGEQYF. The CDR3, as DNA: TGTGCCAGCAGTTCTCTAGGTCTTCTCTTCGAGGGTGAGCAGTACTTC. V gene TRBV28 combines with J gene TRBJ2-7, with D perhaps matching TRBD2 (5 bases). V lost 4 bases and J lost 7, with 23 bases in between. This CDR3 has 16 residues. The germline CDR1 and CDR2 sequences are MDHEN and SYDVKM.

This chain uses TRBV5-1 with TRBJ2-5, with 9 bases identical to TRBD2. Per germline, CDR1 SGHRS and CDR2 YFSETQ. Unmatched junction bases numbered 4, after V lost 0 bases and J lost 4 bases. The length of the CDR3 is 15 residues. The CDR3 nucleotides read TGCGCCAGCAGCTTGGGTATTAGCGGGGGAGAGACCCAGTACTTC. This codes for CASSLGISGGETQYF.

CDR3 DNA: TGTGCCAGCAGCGTAACTGGGCACGAGCAGTACTTC. Its translation is CASSVTGHEQYF. The V gene is TRBV9, the J gene TRBJ2-7; D uncertain. CDR3 length equals 12 residues. The germline CDR1 and CDR2 sequences are SGDLS and YYNGEE. V was clipped by 1 base and J by 5 bases, with 7 bases between them.